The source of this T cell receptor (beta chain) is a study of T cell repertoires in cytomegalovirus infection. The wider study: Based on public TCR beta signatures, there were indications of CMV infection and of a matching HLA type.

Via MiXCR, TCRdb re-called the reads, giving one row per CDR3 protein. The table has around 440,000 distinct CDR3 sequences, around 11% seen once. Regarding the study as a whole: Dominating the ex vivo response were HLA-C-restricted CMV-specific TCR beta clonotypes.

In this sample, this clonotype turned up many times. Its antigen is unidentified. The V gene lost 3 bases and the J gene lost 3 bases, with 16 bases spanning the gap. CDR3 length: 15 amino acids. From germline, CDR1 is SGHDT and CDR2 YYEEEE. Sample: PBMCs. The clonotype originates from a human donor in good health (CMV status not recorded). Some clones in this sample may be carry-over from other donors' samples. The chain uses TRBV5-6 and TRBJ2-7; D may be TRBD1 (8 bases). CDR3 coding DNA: TGTGCCAGCAGCTGGGGAGGGACAGGATTCTACGAGCAGTACTTC. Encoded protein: CASSWGGTGFYEQYF.